A selection of T cell receptor beta chains follows, all from one sample in a study of blood T cell repertoires in COVID-19. The table came from immunoSEQ multiplex PCR; TCRdb's copy has only in-frame clones and leaves some out. This sample carries over 130,000 clones, 70% to 90% of them seen once, and the ten largest clones take 2.5% to 4%. Sample: peripheral blood. These receptors originate from a man between 65 and 80 years old with acute or convalescent COVID-19. Both conserved end residues are part of each CDR3. The order of the fields is clone size, D gene, J gene, V gene, CDR3 DNA, CDR3 protein. A D gene is named only where the DNA matches it firmly. Where a row states a size, it is once, few, many or the class of an expanded clone; other rows omit it.

>-|TRBD2|TRBJ2-2|TRBV29-1
TGCAGCGTGGCCGGGACTAGCGGGAGGGTTACCACCGGGGAGCTGTTTTTT
CSVAGTSGRVTTGELFF
>-|TRBD1|TRBJ2-1|TRBV4-1
TGCGCCAGCAGCCAAGATCCCGACAGGGGCCGGCAGCAGTTCTTC
CASSQDPDRGRQQFF
>-|-|TRBJ1-4|TRBV28
TGTGCCAGCAGTCCCGCAACAGAAAAAAAACTGTTTTTT
CASSPATEKKLFF
>-|-|TRBJ1-4|TRBV2
TGTGCCAGCACCCTTACGACCGGGTCTGAAAAACTGTTTTTT
CASTLTTGSEKLFF
>-|TRBD1|TRBJ1-1|TRBV27
TGTGCCAGCAGAGAGTACACACCAGGGGGCGCGGAAGCTTTCTTT
CASREYTPGGAEAFF
>-|-|TRBJ2-1|TRBV27
TGTGCCAGCAGTTTATCGTCTATCTACAATGAGCAGTTCTTC
CASSLSSIYNEQFF
>-|-|TRBJ1-4|TRBV6-5
TGTGCCAGCAGTCCAACGCGTTTGGCTAATGAAAAACTGTTTTTT
CASSPTRLANEKLFF
>-|-|TRBJ1-4|TRBV7-2
TGTGCCAGCAGCTTAGGAGTCAGGGTCGGCACTAATGAAAAACTGTTTTTT
CASSLGVRVGTNEKLFF
>-|TRBD2|TRBJ2-7|TRBV4-3
TGCGCCAGCAGCCAGGGACTAGCGTATCCCTACGAGCAGTACTTC
CASSQGLAYPYEQYF
>-|TRBD1|TRBJ2-1|TRBV11-3
TGTGCCAGCAGCTCTGACAGGGGCGCCTACAATGAGCAGTTCTTC
CASSSDRGAYNEQFF
>-|-|TRBJ2-6|TRBV10-3
TGTGCCATCAAGGACAGCGATCGCTCTGGGGCCAACGTCCTGACTTTC
CAIKDSDRSGANVLTF
>-|-|TRBJ1-6|TRBV12-3/TRBV12-4
TGTGCCAGCAAGGGGTTCGTGGATTCACCCCTCCACTTT
CASKGFVDSPLHF
>-|TRBD2|TRBJ2-3|TRBV9
TGTGCCAGCAGCGATAGCGGGATCTGGGCAGATACGCAGTATTTT
CASSDSGIWADTQYF
>once|-|TRBJ1-1|TRBV7-2
TGTGCCAGCAGCTTAAGTCGGGAAGCTTTCTTT
CASSLSREAFF
>-|-|TRBJ2-5|TRBV24-1
TGTGCCACCAGTGATCCTTTAATTCCGGGCGGGTACCAAGAGACCCAGTACTTC
CATSDPLIPGGYQETQYF
>-|-|TRBJ1-2|TRBV20-1
TGCAGTGCTAGTGAGGACTCCCAGGTCTATGGCTACACCTTC
CSASEDSQVYGYTF
>-|TRBD1|TRBJ2-7|TRBV9
TGTGCCAGCAGCGTAGGGACAGGGGGCGAGCAGTACTTC
CASSVGTGGEQYF
>-|TRBD2|TRBJ2-1|TRBV9
TGTGCCAGCAGCGTAGAGGCGGGAGGAAGATACAATGAGCAGTTCTTC
CASSVEAGGRYNEQFF
>-|TRBD2|TRBJ2-1|TRBV7-3
TGTGCCAGCAGCCAAAGCGGACTAGCGGGAAGTCAGTTCTTC
CASSQSGLAGSQFF
>-|TRBD1|TRBJ1-1|TRBV27
TGTGCCAGCAGTTTTATCCGGAGGGGGCGAACTGAAGCTTTCTTT
CASSFIRRGRTEAFF
>-|-|TRBJ2-7|TRBV9
TGTGCCAGCAGCGTAAGCGGCCCCTACGAGCAGTACTTC
CASSVSGPYEQYF
>-|-|TRBJ1-2|TRBV19
TGTGCCAGTAAGGTGGAGGGAAGCTATGGCTACACCTTC
CASKVEGSYGYTF
>-|TRBD2|TRBJ2-1|TRBV4-2
TGTGCCAGCAGCCAAGTGTTAAGGTCGAGCGGGAGGGCCGAAGAGCAGTTCTTC
CASSQVLRSSGRAEEQFF
>-|TRBD1|TRBJ1-2|TRBV5-4
TGTGCCAGCAGCTTGGCTCCCAGGGGGCAGGACGGCTACACCTTC
CASSLAPRGQDGYTF
>-|TRBD2|TRBJ2-1|TRBV18
TGTGCCAGCTCCCAGCTAGCGGGTTTTTACAATGAGCAGTTCTTC
CASSQLAGFYNEQFF
>-|TRBD2|TRBJ2-5|TRBV7-3
TGTGCCAGCAGCTTGAATCCCCTCTCTAGCGGGAGTTCCTTCCCCACACGAGAGACCCAGTACTTC
CASSLNPLSSGSSFPTRETQYF
>-|-|TRBJ2-7|TRBV18
TGTGCCAGCTCACAAGACAGATACGAGCAGTACTTC
CASSQDRYEQYF
>-|TRBD2|TRBJ2-1|TRBV7-8
TGTGCCAGCAGCTTCTGGGGACTAGCGGGAGGGCTGGGGTCCTACAATGAGCAGTTCTTC
CASSFWGLAGGLGSYNEQFF
>-|-|TRBJ2-7|TRBV11-2
TGTGCCAGCAGCTTAGATGCCAGCGTACTCTCCTACGAGCAGTACTTC
CASSLDASVLSYEQYF
>medium-sized|TRBD1|TRBJ2-7|TRBV7-9
TGTGCCAGCAGACCCGGACAGGAATACTACGAGCAGTACTTC
CASRPGQEYYEQYF
>-|-|TRBJ1-1|TRBV5-1
TGCGCCAGCACCGATCGGGGGGGTACTGAAGCTTTCTTT
CASTDRGGTEAFF
>-|-|TRBJ2-1|TRBV9
TGTGCCAGCAGCGCCCTTGGGAGTCCTTACAATGAGCAGTTCTTC
CASSALGSPYNEQFF
>-|TRBD1|TRBJ2-7|TRBV28
TGTGCCAGCAGTAACGCCGGGACAGACGTCTACGAGCAGTACTTC
CASSNAGTDVYEQYF
>-|-|TRBJ2-5|TRBV7-8
TGTGCCAGCAGCTTCTACAGGGATTTCCCCCAAGAGACCCAGTACTTC
CASSFYRDFPQETQYF
>-|TRBD2|TRBJ2-3|TRBV18
TGTGCCAGCTCACCACCACCTAGCGGAACACTCTCCACAGATACGCAGTATTTT
CASSPPPSGTLSTDTQYF
>-|-|TRBJ2-1|TRBV10-2
TGCGCCAGCAGTGAGGCAGGAGGGTACAATGAGCAGTTCTTC
CASSEAGGYNEQFF
>-|TRBD1|TRBJ1-1|TRBV14
TGTGCCAGCAGCCAAGTTGGGACAGTCAACACTGAAGCTTTCTTT
CASSQVGTVNTEAFF
>-|TRBD1|TRBJ2-3|TRBV4-3
TGCGCCAGCAGCCAAGGTTTTAAGGACAGGGTTATAACAGATACGCAGTATTTT
CASSQGFKDRVITDTQYF
>-|TRBD2|TRBJ2-3|TRBV18
TGTGCCAGCTCGCCTGGGATAGCGGGTTCAGATACGCAGTATTTT
CASSPGIAGSDTQYF
>-|TRBD2|TRBJ2-2|TRBV7-2
TGTGCCAGCAGCTTAGAGGGGTTAGCGGGAGGTCTCGGGGAGCTGTTTTTT
CASSLEGLAGGLGELFF
>-|-|TRBJ2-3|TRBV24-1
TGTGCCACCAGTGATCCTGACGGGTGGGCAGATACGCAGTATTTT
CATSDPDGWADTQYF
>-|-|TRBJ1-4|TRBV5-6
TGTGCCAGCAGCTCAACAGGAGCAACTAATGAAAAACTGTTTTTT
CASSSTGATNEKLFF
>-|-|TRBJ2-1|TRBV5-6
TGTGCCAGCAGCTTAGGGACTTCAGTCTACAATGAGCAGTTCTTC
CASSLGTSVYNEQFF
>once|-|TRBJ1-2|TRBV19
TGTGCCAGTACCAGACGAACAGGGAACTATGGCTACACCTTC
CASTRRTGNYGYTF
>-|TRBD2|TRBJ2-3|TRBV27
TGTGCCAGCGGGGGAGGGCAGATCACAGATACGCAGTATTTT
CASGGGQITDTQYF
>-|TRBD1|TRBJ2-5|TRBV5-1
TGCGCCAGCAGCTTGGAGGGCAGGGGGCGCGGAGAGACCCAGTACTTC
CASSLEGRGRGETQYF
>-|-|TRBJ1-3|TRBV9
TGTGCCAGCCAGGCGGGATCTGGAAACACCATATATTTT
CASQAGSGNTIYF
>once|-|TRBJ1-4|TRBV28
TGTGCCAGCAGTTTAAGGGGTAGCAGTGAAAAACTGTTTTTT
CASSLRGSSEKLFF
>-|TRBD2|TRBJ2-3|TRBV7-9
TGTGCCAGCAGCCAGACTAGCGGGAGGCCAGATACGCAGTATTTT
CASSQTSGRPDTQYF
>-|TRBD1|TRBJ2-7|TRBV29-1
TGCAGCGTTGCTCCGCGACAGGGTAGCTACGAGCAGTACTTC
CSVAPRQGSYEQYF